The 25 T cell receptor beta chains below come from one sample, sequenced in a study of cytomegalovirus exposure and HLA in healthy donors. The PCR made use of 60 Vbeta and 13 Jbeta primers. Assay used: immunoSEQ multiplex PCR; TCRdb lists only in-frame clones, some missing. In total, the table holds roughly 79,000 clones. The specimen was PBMCs. The receptors here all came from a man in his thirties or forties in good health and CMV-seronegative.

This chain's CDR3 is CASSLLAGGLAFF. The CDR3 region has the DNA TGTGCCAGCAGTTTATTGGCAGGGGGACTGGCTTTCTTT. The V call is TRBV27, the J call TRBJ1-1; 7 bases map to TRBD1. The CDR3 extends over 13 amino acids. The germline V gene has CDR1 MNHEY and CDR2 SMNVEV (reference sequence). V was pared by 1 base and J by 11 bases, with 7 bases of the junction left unmatched.

The chain uses TRBV30 and TRBJ2-1; maybe TRBD1 (6 bases). The CDR3 is 18 amino acids. Germline CDR1 is GTSNPN and CDR2 is SVGIG (reference sequence). V lost 1 base, J lost 0 bases, and 19 bases lay in between. The CDR3 DNA reads as TGTGCCTGGAGTGGACCAGGACAGAAGGCGAGCTCCTACAATGAGCAGTTCTTC. The encoded protein is CAWSGPGQKASSYNEQFF.

The rearrangement uses TRBV10-3 and TRBJ2-3; 9 positions match TRBD2. CDR1 ENHRY and CDR2 SYGVKD come from the germline V gene. The ends lost 4 bases at V and 1 base at J; junction bases unmatched: 12. The CDR3 spans 18 residues. The CDR3 loop is CAISGSVAGVGGTDTQYF. CDR3 DNA: TGTGCCATCAGTGGGTCGGTAGCGGGAGTCGGAGGCACAGATACGCAGTATTTT.

This chain joins TRBV5-4 and TRBJ1-1; maybe TRBD1 (5 bases). The V end lost 3 bases, the J end lost 1 base, and 7 bases lay between the germline ends. Germline V gene lookup returns CDR1 SGHNT and CDR2 YYREEE (reference sequence). The CDR3 loop spans 13 amino acids. The chain's CDR3 is CASSSDTNTEAFF. Here the CDR3 DNA reads TGTGCCAGCAGCTCGGACACGAACACTGAAGCTTTCTTT.

V and J are TRBV5-1 and TRBJ2-2; 8 bases are a match to TRBD2. With V trimmed by 7 bases and J by 7 bases, 9 bases remained unmatched. Germline CDR1 SGHRS, CDR2 YFSETQ. CDR3 length: 14 amino acids. CDR3 amino acids: CASGRAGAGGELFF. The CDR3 bases are TGCGCCAGCGGACGAGCGGGGGCTGGCGGGGAGCTGTTTTTT.

V usage is TRBV19 and J usage is TRBJ1-5; D gene ambiguous. This CDR3 is 16 amino acids long. V lost 3 bases and J lost 0, with 12 bases in between. CDR1 is LNHDA, CDR2 SQIVND, per germline (reference sequence). CDR3 in amino acids: CASSILAVNSNQPQHF. CDR3 in DNA: TGTGCCAGTAGTATTCTGGCAGTAAATAGCAATCAGCCCCAGCATTTT.

The J gene is TRBJ2-6, the V gene TRBV6-1; maybe TRBD2 (5 bases). The V gene lost 7 bases and the J gene lost 1 base, with 8 bases spanning the gap. This CDR3 comprises 14 residues. CDR1 MNHNS and CDR2 SASEGT come from the germline V gene. CDR3 nucleotides: TGTGCCAGCATGAGGGATTCTGGGGCCAACGTCCTGACTTTC. It is translated as CASMRDSGANVLTF.

The gene calls are TRBV9 and TRBJ1-1; 9 nucleotides match TRBD1. The junction had 6 bases not matched to a gene; V was cut back by 4 bases and J by 2 bases. The CDR3 has 15 amino acids. Germline CDR1 reads SGDLS; CDR2 reads YYNGEE. The CDR3 reads CASSPGQGRNTEAFF. CDR3 nucleotide sequence: TGTGCCAGCAGCCCAGGACAGGGGAGAAACACTGAAGCTTTCTTT.

The chain couples TRBV29-1 to TRBJ1-3; 7 nucleotides match TRBD1. V gave up 6 bases and J gave up 0 bases; unmatched junction bases: 8. This CDR3 has 15 residues. Germline V lookup: CDR1 SQVTM, CDR2 ANQGSEA. The CDR3 DNA reads as TGCAGCGTGGCGACCGGGACAGACTCTGGAAACACCATATATTTT. Its protein is CSVATGTDSGNTIYF.

The V call is TRBV18, the J call TRBJ1-6, with 9 bases aligning to TRBD1. With 3 bases clipped from V and 3 bases from J, the junction kept 12 bases outside the gene matches. There are 19 residues in the CDR3. Germline-derived CDR1 and CDR2 are KGHSH and LQKENI. CDR3 protein: CASSPTGGPGLLYNSPLHF. CDR3 coding DNA: TGTGCCAGCTCACCGACAGGGGGTCCGGGCCTCCTCTATAATTCACCCCTCCACTTT.

V gene TRBV7-2 combines with J gene TRBJ1-6; possible D gene TRBD1, 5 bases. The ends were cut back, 1 base at V and 10 bases at J, with 14 bases in the middle. CDR1 SGHTA and CDR2 FQGNSA come from the germline V gene. This CDR3 contains 15 residues. This CDR3 is CASSLVGGEYSPLHF. The CDR3 bases are TGTGCCAGCAGCTTAGTGGGGGGAGAGTACTCACCCCTCCACTTT.

The chain couples TRBV5-1 to TRBJ2-7; unclear D gene. Per germline, CDR1 SGHRS and CDR2 YFSETQ. Trimming left V 3 bases short and J 4 bases short, with 11 bases between. The CDR3 is 13 amino acids. CDR3 in DNA: TGCGCCAGCAGCTCGACGGGTGATTACGAGCAGTACTTC. Protein product: CASSSTGDYEQYF.

This chain connects TRBV7-8 to TRBJ2-7; 9 bases fit TRBD1. J gave up 3 bases and V 5 bases, and 11 bases lay outside the gene matches. The length of the CDR3 is 16 residues. Germline loops: CDR1 SGHVS, CDR2 FQNEAQ. CDR3 nucleotide sequence: TGTGCCAGCAGCCTTACAGGGGGCGAGATTCGCTACGAGCAGTACTTC. It encodes CASSLTGGEIRYEQYF. Based on the CDR3 plus reference TRBV7-8 and TRBJ2-7, the full variable domain is GAGVSQSPRYKVAKRGQDVALRCDPISGHVSLFWYQQALGQGPEFLTYFQNEAQLDKSGLPSDRFFAERPEGSVSTLKIQRTQQEDSAVYLCASSLTGGEIRYEQYFGPGTRLTVT.

The CDR3 here is CASSPRDRGLWTEAFF. The CDR3 region has the DNA TGTGCCAGCAGTCCCCGGGACAGGGGGCTGTGGACTGAAGCTTTCTTT. This chain links TRBV27 with TRBJ1-1; TRBD1 aligns across 12 bases. This CDR3 is built from 16 residues. The V gene end was trimmed by 5 bases and the J gene end by 5 bases; junction bases not matched to a gene: 9. Germline V gives CDR1 MNHEY, CDR2 SMNVEV (reference sequence).

The J gene is TRBJ2-7, the V gene TRBV9; 8 bases are shared with TRBD1. With 5 bases clipped from V and 2 bases from J, the junction kept 6 bases outside the gene matches. In germline, CDR1 is SGDLS, CDR2 YYNGEE. The CDR3 is 14 residues long. Here the CDR3 reads CASSTGQGAYEQYF. CDR3 nucleotides: TGTGCCAGCAGTACCGGACAGGGAGCCTACGAGCAGTACTTC.

The rearrangement joins TRBV23-1 to TRBJ2-3; D might be TRBD2 (6 bases). TRBV23-1 is known as an ORF, though its function is uncertain. The ends were cut back, 8 bases at V and 3 bases at J, with 21 bases in the middle. The CDR3 is 16 residues long. The CDR3 reads CASHPGLAENTDTQYF. CDR3 DNA sequence: TGCGCCAGCCACCCGGGGTTAGCGGAGAATACAGATACGCAGTATTTT.

The chain is built from TRBV6-1 and TRBJ2-1; 7 bases align to TRBD2. With 6 bases clipped from V and 10 bases from J, the junction kept 9 bases outside the gene matches. The germline CDR1 and CDR2 sequences are MNHNS and SASEGT. This CDR3 contains 13 residues. The DNA of the CDR3 is TGTGCCAGCAGGGGTTTCCGGGGAGGGGAGCAGTTCTTC. Translated: CASRGFRGGEQFF.

The chain is built from TRBV10-1 and TRBJ1-1, with no clear D. Germline V CDR1 and CDR2: WNHNN, SYGVQD (reference sequence). The V end lost 3 bases, the J end lost 1 base, and 6 bases lay between the germline ends. This CDR3 has 13 residues. The CDR3 nucleotides are TGCGCCAGCAGTGAACTAAAGAACACTGAAGCTTTCTTT. It specifies CASSELKNTEAFF.

About this clone itself: Without the conserved terminal phenylalanine or tryptophan, this CDR3 likely stems from a read error. The DNA is left out, because the CDR3 cannot be placed on it with certainty; the CDR3 is given as TCRdb lists it. Other nucleotide sequences from this sample produce the same CDR3. The chain has TRBV5-3 and TRBJ1-1. TRBV5-3 is an open reading frame, and its role is uncertain. The CDR3 totals 9 residues, both ends included. The CDR3 spells CARSFPVRG.

The gene calls are TRBV29-1 and TRBJ2-1, with D maybe TRBD1 (6 bases). Germline CDR1 is SQVTM and CDR2 is ANQGSEA. Trimming removed 3 bases at V and 1 base at J, with 10 bases between. The length of the CDR3 is 14 residues. This chain's CDR3 is CSVETGLSYNEQFF. CDR3 DNA: TGCAGCGTTGAGACAGGTCTGTCCTACAATGAGCAGTTCTTC.

The chain employs TRBV9 and TRBJ1-1; D call uncertain. The germline gives CDR1 SGDLS, CDR2 YYNGEE. This CDR3 region has 14 residues. V lost 1 base to trimming and J lost 8 bases, with 15 bases between them. This CDR3 reads CASSVLSGLGEAFF. DNA for the CDR3: TGTGCCAGCAGCGTACTCTCCGGACTCGGGGAAGCTTTCTTT.

The chain is built from TRBV2 and TRBJ2-7, with 7 nucleotides matching TRBD2. The germline V gene has CDR1 SNHLY and CDR2 FYNNEI. CDR3 length: 14 residues. Trimming at V came to 6 bases and at J to 3 bases, leaving 8 bases not matched to a gene. CDR3 protein: CASRLTGGSYEQYF. In nucleotides, the CDR3 is TGTGCCAGCAGGTTGACGGGGGGAAGCTACGAGCAGTACTTC.

The genes are TRBV19 and TRBJ1-5; no clear D. Trimming cost V 4 bases and J 0 bases, with 19 bases left between them. This CDR3 comprises 18 residues. Germline lookup yields CDR1 LNHDA and CDR2 SQIVND (reference sequence). The chain's CDR3 is CASSTPIRRVNSNQPQHF. CDR3 sequence (DNA): TGTGCCAGTAGTACTCCAATCAGACGGGTCAATAGCAATCAGCCCCAGCATTTT.

The chain employs TRBV6-5 and TRBJ2-7, with TRBD2 matching over 7 bases. Germline CDR1 and CDR2: MNHEY and SVGAGI. V was pared by 5 bases and J by 7 bases, with 8 bases of the junction left unmatched. This CDR3 has 13 amino acids. CDR3 in amino acids: CASSRERGVEQYF. The CDR3 DNA sequence: TGTGCCAGCAGTCGCGAACGGGGGGTAGAGCAGTACTTC.

The chain combines TRBV18 with TRBJ1-5; D ambiguous. This CDR3 has 16 amino acids. V lost 1 base and J 4 bases, leaving 14 bases between the germline ends. Germline CDR1 KGHSH, CDR2 LQKENI. CDR3 coding DNA: TGTGCCAGCTCACCACAGGCGGGCGTAGCAAATCAGCCCCAGCATTTT. Translation gives CASSPQAGVANQPQHF. Based on the CDR3 plus reference TRBV18 and TRBJ1-5, the full variable domain is NAGVMQNPRHLVRRRGQEARLRCSPMKGHSHVYWYRQLPEEGLKFMVYLQKENIIDESGMPKERFSAEFPKEGPSILRIQQVVRGDSAAYFCASSPQAGVANQPQHFGDGTRLSIL.